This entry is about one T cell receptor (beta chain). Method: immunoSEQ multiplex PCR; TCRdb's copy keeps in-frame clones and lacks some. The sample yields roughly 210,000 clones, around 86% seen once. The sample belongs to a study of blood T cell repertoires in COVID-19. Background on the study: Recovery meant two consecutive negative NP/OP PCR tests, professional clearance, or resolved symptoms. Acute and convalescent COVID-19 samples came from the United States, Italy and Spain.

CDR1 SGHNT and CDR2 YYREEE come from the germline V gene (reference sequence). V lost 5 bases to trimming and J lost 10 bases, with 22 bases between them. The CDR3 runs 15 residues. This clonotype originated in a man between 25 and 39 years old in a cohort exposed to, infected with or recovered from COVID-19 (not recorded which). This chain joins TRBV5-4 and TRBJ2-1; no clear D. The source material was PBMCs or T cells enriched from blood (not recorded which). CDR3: CASSSTRGATREQFF. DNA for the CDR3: TGTGCCAGCAGTTCGACCCGAGGAGCAACTCGCGAGCAGTTCTTC.